Listed below are T cell receptor beta chains from one sample, sequenced in a study of T cell responses to AZD1222 COVID-19 vaccine. Sequenced by immunoSEQ multiplex PCR; TCRdb stores in-frame clones only, minus some. The sample shows more than 150,000 clones, around 92% of them seen only once. The sequences come from peripheral blood, collected 28 days after the second AZD1222 dose. The receptors come from an adult who received the AZD1222 COVID-19 vaccine. Both conserved end residues are part of each CDR3. Fields, in order: J gene, D gene, clone size, V gene, CDR3 DNA, CDR3 protein. The D gene is left open where the match is weak. Clone sizes are given selectively: once, few, many, or a class where the clone is expanded.

>TRBJ1-3|-|-|TRBV28
TGTGCCAGCAGTTTATCGGGGGGCGGGACCGTTACTAGCTCTGGAAACACCATATATTTT
CASSLSGGGTVTSSGNTIYF
>TRBJ2-7|TRBD2|-|TRBV19
TGTGCCAGTAGCCCGGGACTAGCGGGAACCGGCGAGCAGTACTTC
CASSPGLAGTGEQYF
>TRBJ2-2|-|-|TRBV5-4
TGTGCCAGCAGCTTGGAAACCACCGGGGAGCTGTTTTTT
CASSLETTGELFF
>TRBJ1-4|-|-|TRBV19
TGTGCCAGTAGGGGGGCAGGGACTAATGAAAAACTGTTTTTT
CASRGAGTNEKLFF
>TRBJ1-3|TRBD1|-|TRBV15
TGTGCCACCAGCAGAGCCGGGACAGCTGGAAACACCATATATTTT
CATSRAGTAGNTIYF
>TRBJ2-6|TRBD1|once|TRBV19
TGTGCCAGTAACCAGCCGGGACAGGGCACCTCTGGGGCCAACGTCCTGACTTTC
CASNQPGQGTSGANVLTF
>TRBJ2-1|TRBD2|-|TRBV7-3
TGTGCCAGCAGCTCCTCCCGGGGGGGTAATGAGCAGTTCTTC
CASSSSRGGNEQFF
>TRBJ2-7|TRBD1|once|TRBV11-2
TGTGCCAGCAGCTTCCAACCCGGGCAGGGGGCCTACGAGCAGTACTTC
CASSFQPGQGAYEQYF
>TRBJ2-7|-|-|TRBV27
TGTGCCAGCAGTTTAATGGCGGGTATCTCCTACGAGCAGTACTTC
CASSLMAGISYEQYF
>TRBJ2-7|-|-|TRBV6-6
TGTGCCAGCAGTTACGGAGAGTATACGTACGAGCAGTACTTC
CASSYGEYTYEQYF
>TRBJ1-1|-|-|TRBV11-3
TGTGCCAGCAGCTTATCAGGGGCGACTGAAGCTTTCTTT
CASSLSGATEAFF
>TRBJ1-2|-|-|TRBV7-8
TGTGCCAGCAGCCTCGGCGGGCCTCGCTATGGCTACACCTTC
CASSLGGPRYGYTF
>TRBJ1-1|TRBD1|-|TRBV10-3
TGTGCCATCGGTGCGGCAGGGGGAGACACTGAAGCTTTCTTT
CAIGAAGGDTEAFF
>TRBJ2-5|-|-|TRBV27
TGTGCCAGCAGCCAGACTGTAGGAGAGACCCAGTACTTC
CASSQTVGETQYF
>TRBJ1-4|TRBD1|-|TRBV28
TGTGCCAGCAGTTCCCCGACAGGGGGTAATGAAAAACTGTTTTTT
CASSSPTGGNEKLFF